This TCR beta chain was profiled in a study of a mutant IDH1 vaccine in newly diagnosed glioma. At the level of the study: The first vaccination came 4-6 weeks after radiotherapy alone, or with temozolomide cycles. Before enrollment, the patients had been treated with radiotherapy alone, temozolomide alone, or both together. Most of them had received both. Overall study results and limits: Across multiple MHC alleles, 93.3% of patients had vaccine-induced responses.

TCRdb keeps only in-frame clones here, not all; method: immunoSEQ multiplex PCR. This sample has under 150,000 clones, with roughly 77% found just once. In germline, CDR1 is LGHNA, CDR2 YNFKEQ. The CDR3 runs 13 residues. The V end was cut by 8 bases, the J end by 7 bases, with 18 bases between. As concerns this clone: The antigen is unknown.

The time point is: week 11, during vaccination. Vaccine doses each comprised 300 ug of mutant IDH1 20-mer peptide, with topical imiquimod. The V and J genes are TRBV4-2 and TRBJ2-7, with D possibly TRBD2 on 7 matching bases. Here the sequenced sample was PBMCs, taken from a glioma patient whose treatment included an IDH1 peptide vaccine. This receptor was obtained from a middle-aged man with glioma. The CDR3 nucleotides read TGTGCCAGCGGACCAGGGGAGGGCAGGGAGCAGTACTTC. Its translation is CASGPGEGREQYF.